This T cell receptor (beta chain) came from a study of T cell repertoires in cytomegalovirus infection. About the research overall: Carrying CMV and the relevant HLA type showed in public TCR beta signatures. General study results and limits: There were carriers of CMV plus the relevant HLA, and cumulative public TCR beta family frequency identified them.

In regard to this clonotype: The antigen is not known.

TCRdb re-called the reads with MiXCR, one entry per CDR3 protein. The sample carries roughly 920,000 distinct CDR3 sequences, more than 25% recorded once. The CDR3 spans 12 residues. Germline trimming cut 6 bases from V and 7 bases from J; bases unmatched to any gene: 6. The V gene's germline CDR1 is SGHNT and CDR2 YYREEE (reference sequence). The sample here was cultured CD8+ T cells from PBMCs, taken from culture after CMV antigen stimulation. The receptor was derived from a human donor in good health (CMV status not recorded). Some clones in this sample may be carry-over from other donors' samples. This chain connects TRBV5-4 to TRBJ1-1; 7 bases line up with TRBD1. CDR3 in DNA: TGTGCCAGCAAAACAGGGGTGGGTGAAGCTTTCTTT. Translating it yields CASKTGVGEAFF.